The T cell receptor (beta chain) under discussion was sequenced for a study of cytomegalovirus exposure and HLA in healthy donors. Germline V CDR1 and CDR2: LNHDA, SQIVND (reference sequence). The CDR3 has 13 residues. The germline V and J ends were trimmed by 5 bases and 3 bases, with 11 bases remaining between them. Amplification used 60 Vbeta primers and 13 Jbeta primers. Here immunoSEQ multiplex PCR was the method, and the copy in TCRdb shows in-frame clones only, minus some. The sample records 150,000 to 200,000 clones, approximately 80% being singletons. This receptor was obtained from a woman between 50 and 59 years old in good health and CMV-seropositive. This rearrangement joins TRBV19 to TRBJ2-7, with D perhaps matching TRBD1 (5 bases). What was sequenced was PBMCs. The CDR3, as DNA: TGTGCCAGTAGTTCGGACATCTACTACGAGCAGTACTTC. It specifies CASSSDIYYEQYF.